The sequence of this T cell receptor beta chain was determined in a study of T cell repertoires in cytomegalovirus infection. Germline CDR1 reads MGHRA; CDR2 reads YSYEKL. CDR3 length equals 15 residues. V was pared by 0 bases and J by 4 bases, with 9 bases between. TCRdb recomputed calls from the reads with MiXCR, one row per CDR3 protein. The sample lists almost 550,000 distinct CDR3 sequences, 16% occurring once. On this clonotype: Antigen unknown.

Findings and caveats of the study: Clonotype analysis showed dominance of the ex vivo response by HLA-C-restricted CMV-specific TCR beta clonotypes.

The sequence was obtained from a human donor in good health (CMV status not recorded). Some clones in this sample may be carry-over from other donors' samples. The J gene is TRBJ1-4, the V gene TRBV4-1, with D unresolved. Sequencing was done on a sample of CD8+ T cells from PBMCs. CDR3 sequence: CASSQDRRGNEKLFF. CDR3 sequence (DNA): TGCGCCAGCAGCCAAGATCGGCGGGGTAATGAAAAACTGTTTTTT.